This TCR beta chain appears in the sequencing data of a study of blood T cell repertoires in COVID-19. The wider study: The origin of the acute and convalescent COVID-19 samples was the United States, Italy and Spain. T cells, B-cell-depleted T cells, or PBMCs provided the cDNA or gDNA that served as material.

This CDR3 has 14 amino acids. From germline, CDR1 is LNHNV and CDR2 YYDKDF (reference sequence). Trimming stripped 3 bases from V and 1 base from J, with 9 bases between. Here immunoSEQ multiplex PCR was the method, and the copy in TCRdb shows in-frame clones only, minus some. This table holds roughly 92,000 clones, around 87% found once. The source of this sequence is a human donor with acute or convalescent COVID-19. The donor label of this sample is uncertain. The specimen sequenced was peripheral blood. This chain links TRBV15 with TRBJ1-1, with TRBD1 as a possible D gene (6 bases). The CDR3 protein is CATSSRGRNTEAFF. The CDR3 DNA is TGTGCCACCAGCAGCAGGGGACGGAACACTGAAGCTTTCTTT.